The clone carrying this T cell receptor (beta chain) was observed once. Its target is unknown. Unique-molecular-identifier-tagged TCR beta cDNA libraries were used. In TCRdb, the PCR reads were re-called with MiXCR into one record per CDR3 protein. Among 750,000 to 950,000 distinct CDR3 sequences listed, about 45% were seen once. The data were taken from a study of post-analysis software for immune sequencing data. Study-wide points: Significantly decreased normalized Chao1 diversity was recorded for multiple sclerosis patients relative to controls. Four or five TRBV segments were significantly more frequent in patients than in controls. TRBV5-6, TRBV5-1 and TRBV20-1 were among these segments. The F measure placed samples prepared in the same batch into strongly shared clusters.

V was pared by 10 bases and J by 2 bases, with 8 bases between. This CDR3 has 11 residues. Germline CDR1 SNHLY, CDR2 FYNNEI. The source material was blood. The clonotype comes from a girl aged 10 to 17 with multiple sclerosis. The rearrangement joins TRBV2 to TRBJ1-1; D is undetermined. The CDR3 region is CATNINTEAFF. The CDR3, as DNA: TGTGCCACCAATATCAACACTGAAGCTTTCTTT.